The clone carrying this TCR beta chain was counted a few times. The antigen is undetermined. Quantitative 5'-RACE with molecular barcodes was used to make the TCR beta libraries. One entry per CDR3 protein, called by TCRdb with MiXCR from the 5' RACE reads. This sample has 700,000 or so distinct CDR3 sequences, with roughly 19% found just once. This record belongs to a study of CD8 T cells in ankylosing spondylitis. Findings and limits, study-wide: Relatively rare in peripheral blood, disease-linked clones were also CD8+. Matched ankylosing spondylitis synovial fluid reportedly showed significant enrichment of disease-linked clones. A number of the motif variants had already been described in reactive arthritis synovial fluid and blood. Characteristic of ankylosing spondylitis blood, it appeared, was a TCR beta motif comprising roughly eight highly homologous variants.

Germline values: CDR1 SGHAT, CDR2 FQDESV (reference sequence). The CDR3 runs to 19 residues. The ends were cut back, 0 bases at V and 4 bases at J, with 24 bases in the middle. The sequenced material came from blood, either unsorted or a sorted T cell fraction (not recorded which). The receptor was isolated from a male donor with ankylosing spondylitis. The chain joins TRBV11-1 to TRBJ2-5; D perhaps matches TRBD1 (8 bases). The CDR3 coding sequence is TGTGCCAGCAGCTTAGCCCCCCAACCAGGACAGGGAGGGGGAGAGACCCAGTACTTC. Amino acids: CASSLAPQPGQGGGETQYF.